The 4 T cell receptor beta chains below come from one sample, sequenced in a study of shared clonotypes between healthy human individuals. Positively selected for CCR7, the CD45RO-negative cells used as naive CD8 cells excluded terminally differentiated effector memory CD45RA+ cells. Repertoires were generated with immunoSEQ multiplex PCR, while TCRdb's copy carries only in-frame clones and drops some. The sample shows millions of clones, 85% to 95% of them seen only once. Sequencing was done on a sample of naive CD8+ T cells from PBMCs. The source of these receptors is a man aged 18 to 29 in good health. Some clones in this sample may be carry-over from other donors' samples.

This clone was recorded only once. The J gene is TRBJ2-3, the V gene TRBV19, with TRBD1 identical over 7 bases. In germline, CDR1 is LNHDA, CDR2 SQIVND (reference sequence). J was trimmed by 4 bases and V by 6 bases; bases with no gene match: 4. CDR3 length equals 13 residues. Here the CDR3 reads CASSLDRADTQYF. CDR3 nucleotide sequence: TGTGCCAGTAGCCTTGACAGGGCAGATACGCAGTATTTT.

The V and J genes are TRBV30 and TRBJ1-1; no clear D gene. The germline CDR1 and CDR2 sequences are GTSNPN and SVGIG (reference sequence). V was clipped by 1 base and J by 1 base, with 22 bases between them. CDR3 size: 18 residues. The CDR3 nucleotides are TGTGCCTGGAGTGCATACGATCTCAGGCTAAGAAAGAACACTGAAGCTTTCTTT. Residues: CAWSAYDLRLRKNTEAFF.

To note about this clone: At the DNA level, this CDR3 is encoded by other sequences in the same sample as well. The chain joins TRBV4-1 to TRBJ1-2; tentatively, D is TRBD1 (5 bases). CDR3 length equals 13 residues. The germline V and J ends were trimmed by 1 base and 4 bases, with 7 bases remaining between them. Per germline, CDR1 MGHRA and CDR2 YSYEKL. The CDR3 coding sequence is TGCGCCAGCAGCCAAGCGGGGGGCTATGGCTACACCTTC. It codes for CASSQAGGYGYTF.

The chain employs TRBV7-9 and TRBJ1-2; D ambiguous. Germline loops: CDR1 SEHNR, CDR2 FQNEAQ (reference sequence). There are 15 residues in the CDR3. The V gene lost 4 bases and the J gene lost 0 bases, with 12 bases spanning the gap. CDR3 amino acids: CASSYPETSNYGYTF. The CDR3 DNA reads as TGTGCCAGCAGCTATCCCGAGACATCTAACTATGGCTACACCTTC.